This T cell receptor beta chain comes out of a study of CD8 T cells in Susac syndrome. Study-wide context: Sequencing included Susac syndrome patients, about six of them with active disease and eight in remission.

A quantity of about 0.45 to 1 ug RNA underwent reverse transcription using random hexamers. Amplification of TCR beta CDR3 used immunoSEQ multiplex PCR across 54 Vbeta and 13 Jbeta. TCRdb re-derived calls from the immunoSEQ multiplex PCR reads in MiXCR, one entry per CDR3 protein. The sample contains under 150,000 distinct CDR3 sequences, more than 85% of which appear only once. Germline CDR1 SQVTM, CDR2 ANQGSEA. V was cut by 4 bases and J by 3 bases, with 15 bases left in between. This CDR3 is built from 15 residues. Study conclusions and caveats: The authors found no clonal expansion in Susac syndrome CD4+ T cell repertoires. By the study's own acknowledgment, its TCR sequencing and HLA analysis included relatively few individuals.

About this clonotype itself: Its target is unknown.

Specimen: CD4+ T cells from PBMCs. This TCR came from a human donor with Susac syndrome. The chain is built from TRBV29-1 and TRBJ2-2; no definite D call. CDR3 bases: TGCAGCGTTGGGGCGAGTCGGAGTGACACCGGGGAGCTGTTTTTT. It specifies CSVGASRSDTGELFF.